These 5 T cell receptor beta chains originate from one sample sequenced in a study of shared clonotypes between healthy human individuals. The table came from immunoSEQ multiplex PCR; TCRdb's copy has only in-frame clones and leaves some out. The sample shows 2 million to 2.5 million clones, 85% to 95% of them seen only once. Sequencing was done on a sample of naive CD4+ T cells from PBMCs. Subset given: CD45RA+ positively selected. The receptors stem from a man aged 18 to 35 in good health. Some clones in this sample may be carry-over from other donors' samples.

The chain carries TRBV28 and TRBJ1-5; TRBD1 matches 7 bases. Germline lookup yields CDR1 MDHEN and CDR2 SYDVKM. This CDR3 has 16 amino acids. The ends lost 1 base at V and 0 bases at J; junction bases unmatched: 3. The CDR3 spells CASSLSGGPSNQPQHF. DNA of the CDR3: TGTGCCAGCAGTTTATCAGGGGGACCTAGCAATCAGCCCCAGCATTTT.

The sample holds one count of this clone. The chain links TRBV30 to TRBJ1-5; TRBD1 matches 7 bases. The germline V gene has CDR1 GTSNPN and CDR2 SVGIG (reference sequence). Trimming cost V 2 bases and J 8 bases; bases outside gene matches: 12. This CDR3 spans 15 amino acids. In DNA, the CDR3 is TGTGCCTGGAGTCGCAGGGGGGCCGGAGTTAAGCCCCAGCATTTT. Protein product: CAWSRRGAGVKPQHF.

The V call is TRBV4-2, the J call TRBJ1-2, with D possibly matching TRBD1 (6 bases). This CDR3 region has 15 residues. The V gene lost 4 bases and the J gene lost 10 bases, with 22 bases spanning the gap. The V gene's germline CDR1 is LGHNA and CDR2 YNFKEQ. DNA of the CDR3: TGTGCCAGCAGCCCAAAGGGGGGGGGCCGGCCGGTCTACACCTTC. Protein: CASSPKGGGRPVYTF.

The chain recombines TRBV28 with TRBJ2-7, with 13 nucleotides matching TRBD2. The trim removed 8 bases at V and 3 bases at J, leaving 4 bases unmatched. Germline CDR1 MDHEN, CDR2 SYDVKM. The CDR3 is 14 residues long. The CDR3 region has the DNA TGTGCCAGCCAAAGACTAGCGGGAGGCTACGAGCAGTACTTC. Its protein product is CASQRLAGGYEQYF.

The V call is TRBV6-6, the J call TRBJ2-3; D not certain. CDR1 and CDR2 (germline): MNHNY, SVGAGI (reference sequence). The CDR3 has 13 residues. The V end lost 2 bases, the J end lost 7 bases, and 10 bases lay between the germline ends. The CDR3 bases are TGTGCCAGCAGTTACCCGCAGGCCTATACGCAGTATTTT. As protein: CASSYPQAYTQYF.